The rows below give T cell receptor beta chains drawn from one sample of a study of cytomegalovirus exposure and HLA in healthy donors. Here immunoSEQ multiplex PCR was the method, and the copy in TCRdb shows in-frame clones only, minus some. The data contain hundreds of thousands of clones, 86% of them singletons. Specimen: PBMCs. Receptors originate from a woman aged 18-30 years in good health and CMV-seronegative. The CDR3 runs from the conserved cysteine through the conserved F or W.

length	V	J	CDR3
14	TRBV15	TRBJ1-2	CATSRPGGPYGYTF
14	TRBV18	TRBJ2-3	CASSPPGSTDTQYF
14	TRBV10-3	TRBJ1-5	CAISDSSGDQPQHF
13	TRBV30	TRBJ1-2	CAWSAIGGLGYTF
17	TRBV5-4	TRBJ2-2	CASSLATSGRNTGELFF
17	TRBV5-4	TRBJ2-7	CASSLGSMRLLTGEQYF
15	TRBV7-9	TRBJ2-3	CASSFAATSTDTQYF
14	TRBV5-4	TRBJ1-2	CASSWTGGDYGYTF
14	TRBV6-5	TRBJ1-6	CASSSGQGDSPLHF
12	TRBV28	TRBJ1-5	CASSEGAQPQHF
11	TRBV28	TRBJ1-2	CASMVRGGYTF
13	TRBV6-1	TRBJ2-7	CASSGGLSYEQYF
14	TRBV5-8	TRBJ1-2	CASSRGQADYGYTF
14	TRBV6-5	TRBJ1-1	CASSYSGQVTEAFF